This T cell receptor beta chain was recovered during a study of cytomegalovirus exposure and HLA in healthy donors. It was with 60 Vbeta and 13 Jbeta primers that the PCR ran. Profiling relied on immunoSEQ multiplex PCR, and the TCRdb table lists in-frame clones only, not all of them. Listed are over 200,000 clones; approximately 0.98% falls within the top ten. A remark on this clone: Its antigen is still unknown.

The germline CDR1 and CDR2 sequences are ENHRY and SYGVKD. The CDR3 extends over 15 amino acids. The junction had 10 bases not matched to a gene; V was cut back by 5 bases and J by 5 bases. The study, taken as a whole, reports: Accurate HLA-A and HLA-B prediction from TCR beta sequences was reported for most subjects.

Source material: PBMCs. The source is a young woman in good health and CMV-seropositive. This chain links TRBV10-3 with TRBJ2-5; TRBD1 matches 8 bases. In DNA form, the CDR3 reads TGTGCCATCAGTTCTAAGGACAGGGAAGGCGAGACCCAGTACTTC. Translating gives CAISSKDREGETQYF.